The rows below give T cell receptor beta chains drawn from one sample of a study of blood T cell repertoires in COVID-19. Profiled with immunoSEQ multiplex PCR; TCRdb holds only in-frame clones, not every one. Of around 100,000 clones listed, around nine tenths are singletons. Sequences were obtained from peripheral blood. The receptor set was obtained from a human donor in a cohort sampled during active COVID-19. The CDR3 runs from the conserved cysteine through the conserved F or W. The D gene is left open where the match is weak. Some rows have no size entry. The others give once, few or many, or a class for an expanded clone.

>.|TRBV11-2|TRBJ2-3|.
TGTGCCAGCAGCCCAACGGGGGTATGGGGAGATACGCAGTATTTT
CASSPTGVWGDTQYF
>once|TRBV2|TRBJ1-4|.
TGTGCCAGCAGTGATCAAACGACAGTGGCCTTAAATAATGAAAAACTGTTTTTT
CASSDQTTVALNNEKLFF
>few|TRBV7-2|TRBJ2-7|.
TGTGCCAGCAGCTTAGGCAGGGGCTCCTACGAGCAGTACTTC
CASSLGRGSYEQYF
>.|TRBV28|TRBJ1-6|.
TGTGCCAGCAGCTCGGGTAATTCACCCCTCCACTTT
CASSSGNSPLHF
>.|TRBV2|TRBJ1-2|TRBD1
TGTGCCAGCAGCGACAGACTCCGGGACAGGGATAACTATGGCTACACCTTC
CASSDRLRDRDNYGYTF
>.|TRBV6-6|TRBJ1-3|TRBD1
TGTGCCAGCAGTCCTCAGTGGGGGACAGCAGACTCTGGAAACACCATATATTTT
CASSPQWGTADSGNTIYF
>.|TRBV25-1|TRBJ2-5|.
TGTGCCAGCAGTCTCAAATGGGCAATAGAGACCCAGTACTTC
CASSLKWAIETQYF
>.|TRBV6-6|TRBJ1-6|TRBD1
TGTGCCAGCAGTTACTCGATGGGGACAGGGGATTCACCCCTCCACTTT
CASSYSMGTGDSPLHF
>.|TRBV11-3|TRBJ2-1|.
TGTGCCAGCTCGGCGGGGAGGACCAATGAGCAGTTCTTC
CASSAGRTNEQFF
>.|TRBV7-6|TRBJ2-7|.
TGTGCCAGCAGCCCCGGGTCTGGAGGCTACGAGCAGTACTTC
CASSPGSGGYEQYF
>.|TRBV5-1|TRBJ2-2|TRBD1
TGCGCCAGCAGCGGGACAGGGGGCGCCGGCGGGGAGCTGTTTTTT
CASSGTGGAGGELFF
>.|TRBV12-5|TRBJ1-5|.
TGTGCTAGTGGTTTGGCCGGGGAGGAGTGTGGCAATCAGCCCCAGCATTTT
CASGLAGEECGNQPQHF
>.|TRBV30|TRBJ1-6|TRBD1
TGTGCCTGGAGTGTACTTCGGACAGGGAGCTCCTATAATTCACCCCTCCACTTT
CAWSVLRTGSSYNSPLHF
>.|TRBV6-4|TRBJ1-2|.
TGTGCCAGCAGTGCTCAACAGGGATACTATGGCTACACCTTC
CASSAQQGYYGYTF
>.|TRBV7-9|TRBJ2-7|TRBD1
TGTGCCAGCAGCTCCCAGACAGGGCCCCCAAACGAGCAGTACTTC
CASSSQTGPPNEQYF
>.|TRBV7-2|TRBJ2-7|TRBD2
TGTGCCAGCGGACTAGCGGGGCGATACTACGAGCAGTACTTC
CASGLAGRYYEQYF
>.|TRBV7-2|TRBJ2-7|.
TGTGCCAGCAGCTTAGCACCAGCCCGGGTGCAGTACTTC
CASSLAPARVQYF
>.|TRBV7-2|TRBJ1-5|.
TGTGCCAGCAGCTTAGGACGAGGGAATCAGCCCCAGCATTTT
CASSLGRGNQPQHF